The present T cell receptor (beta chain) was sequenced within a study of regulatory T cells in long-lasting Graves disease. Turning to the study itself: Persistent Graves' disease meant over 5 years of antithyroid drugs with positive TSH receptor antibodies.

This clonotype was counted ten times or more. Its cognate antigen is unknown. General study findings and limits: Those with persistent Graves' had less TCR diversity than newly diagnosed patients.

CDR3 length: 14 amino acids. After removal of 6 bases from V and 5 bases from J, the junction contained 9 bases not matched to a gene. The germline V gene encodes CDR1 SQVTM and CDR2 ANQGSEA. Investigators prepared the TCR beta libraries by applying iRepertoire HTBI primers and Arm-PCR of CDR3 regions. TCRdb re-analysed the multiplex PCR reads in MiXCR, keeping a single row per CDR3 protein. This sample has fewer than 550,000 distinct CDR3 sequences, with about a fifth found just once. Stated time point: persistent/refractory GD, antithyroid drugs over 5 years with positive TRAb. With RNA extracted from PBMCs as input, the TCR library was made.

The chain links TRBV29-1 to TRBJ2-7; the match to TRBD2 covers 11 bases. This TCR was recovered from a female donor with Graves disease. The starting material was peripheral blood mononuclear cells (PBMCs), obtained when the disease was refractory, from a patient treated with antithyroid drugs. The CDR3 region is CSVPTSGSSHEQYF. Here the CDR3 DNA reads TGCAGCGTACCTACTAGCGGGAGTTCCCACGAGCAGTACTTC.